These T cell receptor beta chains were read from a single sample in a study of control samples from healthy donors and cancer patients. TCRdb's copy holds only in-frame clones and misses some; the assay was immunoSEQ multiplex PCR. The sample carries approximately 150,000 clones, around 94% recorded once. Sequenced sample: blood. All receptors derive from a woman between 18 and 30 years old in good health. CDR3s include the opening cysteine and the closing phenylalanine or tryptophan. The order of the fields is clone size, V gene, J gene, D gene, CDR3 protein, CDR3 DNA. The D gene is left open where the match is weak. Clone sizes are given selectively: once, few, many, or a class where the clone is expanded.

once	TRBV7-8	TRBJ2-2	-	CASSLLQGGSGELFF	TGTGCCAGCAGCCTATTGCAGGGCGGAAGCGGGGAGCTGTTTTTT
-	TRBV4-3	TRBJ1-1	-	CASSRRLEGTEAFF	TGCGCCAGCAGCCGCAGGCTCGAGGGCACTGAAGCTTTCTTT
-	TRBV29-1	TRBJ2-7	-	CSVELPLDLRGAGVEQYF	TGCAGCGTTGAACTCCCGCTGGACTTAAGAGGGGCAGGGGTTGAGCAGTACTTC
-	TRBV29-1	TRBJ1-2	TRBD1	CSVYDGGQGGRGYTF	TGCAGCGTTTATGATGGGGGACAGGGAGGAAGAGGCTACACCTTC
-	TRBV6-2/TRBV6-3	TRBJ1-2	TRBD1	CASSYTWTGTNYGYTF	TGTGCCAGCAGTTACACGTGGACAGGGACTAATTATGGCTACACCTTC
-	TRBV2	TRBJ1-5	TRBD1	CASSPYRGNSNQPQHF	TGTGCCAGCTCTCCTTACAGGGGGAATAGCAATCAGCCCCAGCATTTT
-	TRBV11-2	TRBJ2-1	TRBD2	CASSSGTSGNNEQFF	TGTGCCAGCAGCTCCGGGACTAGCGGGAACAATGAGCAGTTCTTC
-	TRBV6-5	TRBJ1-1	TRBD1	CASSTGAGEAFF	TGTGCCAGCAGTACAGGGGCGGGTGAAGCTTTCTTT
-	TRBV5-4	TRBJ2-3	TRBD2	CASSLARGGRTDTQYF	TGTGCCAGCAGCTTGGCACGGGGGGGCCGGACAGATACGCAGTATTTT
-	TRBV27	TRBJ2-3	TRBD1	CASSRPRTGGRTDTQYF	TGTGCCAGCAGTCGCCCCAGGACAGGGGGGCGCACAGATACGCAGTATTTT
-	TRBV27	TRBJ2-1	-	CASSLRRQSYNEQFF	TGTGCCAGCAGTTTGAGGCGGCAGTCCTACAATGAGCAGTTCTTC
-	TRBV6-5	TRBJ2-3	-	CASSYMASDIRDTQYF	TGTGCCAGCAGTTACATGGCTAGCGATATCCGGGATACGCAGTATTTT
-	TRBV4-2	TRBJ2-1	TRBD2	CASSQGMGSSGRANEQFF	TGTGCCAGCAGCCAAGGCATGGGGTCTAGCGGGAGGGCCAATGAGCAGTTCTTC
-	TRBV7-2	TRBJ2-5	-	CASSLMDSQETQYF	TGTGCCAGCAGCTTAATGGACAGCCAAGAGACCCAGTACTTC
-	TRBV29-1	TRBJ1-5	TRBD1	CSVVQGDQPQHF	TGCAGCGTTGTCCAGGGGGATCAGCCCCAGCATTTT
-	TRBV5-8	TRBJ2-1	TRBD2	CASSLAISGTKKFF	TGTGCCAGCAGCTTGGCAATTAGCGGGACAAAGAAGTTCTTC
few	TRBV28	TRBJ2-7	TRBD1	CASSLRDRVLYEQYF	TGTGCCAGCAGCCTCCGGGACAGGGTCTTATACGAGCAGTACTTC
-	TRBV27	TRBJ1-6	-	CASSLSGRNYSPLHF	TGTGCCAGCAGTTTAAGCGGCAGAAATTATTCACCCCTCCACTTT
-	TRBV5-5	TRBJ1-2	-	CASSFGSGYTF	TGTGCCAGCAGCTTTGGGAGTGGCTACACCTTC
-	TRBV9	TRBJ2-1	TRBD2	CASSVAGTGGSYNEQFF	TGTGCCAGCAGCGTAGCTGGGACCGGGGGGTCCTACAATGAGCAGTTCTTC
-	TRBV28	TRBJ1-5	-	CASSVQGAGNQPQHF	TGTGCCAGCAGTGTACAGGGAGCGGGCAATCAGCCCCAGCATTTT
once	TRBV10-3	TRBJ1-1	-	CAITRGGQWNTEAFF	TGTGCCATCACCAGGGGTGGACAGTGGAACACTGAAGCTTTCTTT
-	TRBV6-5	TRBJ1-2	TRBD1	CASLPLSDRVYGYTF	TGTGCCAGCCTTCCCCTCTCGGACAGGGTCTATGGCTACACCTTC
-	TRBV12-3/TRBV12-4	TRBJ1-1	-	CASSRVGEAFF	TGTGCCAGCAGTCGGGTAGGTGAAGCTTTCTTT
-	TRBV28	TRBJ1-1	-	CAIIRKLSTEAFF	TGTGCCATCATCAGGAAGTTAAGCACTGAAGCTTTCTTT
-	TRBV5-4	TRBJ2-5	-	CASSTENRRTQETQYF	TGTGCCAGCAGCACGGAAAACAGGAGAACGCAAGAGACCCAGTACTTC
-	TRBV18	TRBJ2-4	-	CASSSGGKNIQYF	TGTGCCAGCTCCTCCGGGGGCAAAAACATTCAGTACTTC
-	TRBV6-1	TRBJ1-1	-	CASSEQYTEAFF	TGTGCCAGCAGTGAACAATACACTGAAGCTTTCTTT
-	TRBV21-1	TRBJ1-6	-	CASSKALCDIGSYNSPLHF	TGTGCCAGCAGCAAAGCGCTTTGCGACATAGGCTCCTATAATTCACCCCTCCACTTT
-	TRBV13	TRBJ2-7	TRBD1	CASSRDRAMQYF	TGTGCCAGCAGCCGGGACAGGGCTATGCAGTACTTC
-	TRBV24-1	TRBJ2-1	-	CATSGTVRGTDNEQFF	TGTGCCACCAGTGGTACAGTCAGGGGTACGGACAATGAGCAGTTCTTC
-	TRBV3-1/TRBV3-2	TRBJ1-4	-	CASSQGSLHEKLFF	TGTGCCAGCAGCCAAGGGAGTCTGCATGAAAAACTGTTTTTT
-	TRBV7-9	TRBJ1-1	TRBD1	CASSSRASGGEAFF	TGTGCCAGCAGCTCTAGAGCCTCAGGGGGTGAAGCTTTCTTT
-	TRBV23-1	TRBJ2-3	TRBD1	CASSLLDRDSTDTQYF	TGCGCCAGCAGTCTATTAGACAGGGATAGCACAGATACGCAGTATTTT
-	TRBV7-8	TRBJ1-5	TRBD1	CASSLGWTGGVAGNQPQHF	TGTGCCAGCAGCTTAGGATGGACAGGGGGTGTCGCCGGCAATCAGCCCCAGCATTTT
-	TRBV24-1	TRBJ1-2	-	CATSDLRPGRGYTF	TGTGCCACCAGTGATTTGCGTCCAGGTCGGGGCTACACCTTC
-	TRBV9	TRBJ2-7	-	CASSPFAGADRSYEQYF	TGTGCCAGCAGCCCGTTTGCTGGGGCAGATCGCTCCTACGAGCAGTACTTC
-	TRBV9	TRBJ1-3	-	CASSSPPGNTIYF	TGTGCCAGCAGCTCTCCCCCGGGAAACACCATATATTTT
-	TRBV11-2	TRBJ2-3	-	CASSFEWAMGDTQYF	TGTGCCAGCAGCTTCGAGTGGGCCATGGGAGATACGCAGTATTTT
-	TRBV14	TRBJ2-7	TRBD1	CASTTTRTGGSYEQYF	TGTGCCAGCACAACTACGCGGACAGGGGGCTCCTACGAGCAGTACTTC
-	TRBV4-3	TRBJ1-4	TRBD1	CASSQGAGQVAPGPEFNEKLFF	TGCGCCAGCAGCCAAGGGGCGGGACAGGTGGCTCCTGGCCCCGAGTTTAATGAAAAACTGTTTTTT